Below are 20 T cell receptor beta chains sequenced from a single sample in a study of CDR3 diversity in severe acne. From the PCR reads, TCRdb called clonotypes with MiXCR, one entry per CDR3 protein. The table includes about 90,000 distinct CDR3 sequences, around 54% detected once. Sequenced material: blood. The receptors shown here come from a male donor with severe acne vulgaris.

Only a few counts were recorded for this clonotype. This rearrangement joins TRBV27 to TRBJ2-7; 7 bases are a match to TRBD2. V gave up 5 bases and J gave up 1 base; unmatched junction bases: 11. The CDR3 has 16 amino acids. Germline loops: CDR1 MNHEY, CDR2 SMNVEV (reference sequence). CDR3 coding DNA: TGTGCCAGCAGTCGTAACGCTCCGGGACTATCCTACGAGCAGTACTTC. It yields the protein CASSRNAPGLSYEQYF.

This clonotype has a handful of counts. The chain links TRBV29-1 to TRBJ2-5; D may be TRBD1 (5 bases). The CDR3 length is 14 residues. Germline values: CDR1 SQVTM, CDR2 ANQGSEA. V was pared by 2 bases and J by 3 bases, with 13 bases between. CDR3 amino acids: CSVEMVGREETQYF. In DNA form, the CDR3 reads TGCAGCGTTGAAATGGTGGGCAGGGAAGAGACCCAGTACTTC. The whole variable domain, remainder taken from reference TRBV29-1 and TRBJ2-5, is SAVISQKPSRDICQRGTSLTIQCQVDSQVTMMFWYRQQPGQSLTLIATANQGSEATYESGFVIDKFPISRPNLTFSTLTVSNMSPEDSSIYLCSVEMVGREETQYFGPGTRLLVL.

The table lists this clonotype with many counts. V gene TRBV20-1 combines with J gene TRBJ2-7; 12 nucleotides line up with TRBD2. Germline V CDR1 and CDR2: DFQATT, SNEGSKA (reference sequence). The length of the CDR3 is 16 residues. V lost 2 bases to trimming and J lost 5 bases; unmatched junction nucleotides: 10. The CDR3 is CSARPTTSGSGDEQYV. The CDR3 region has the DNA TGCAGTGCTAGACCGACGACTAGCGGGAGTGGAGACGAGCAGTACGTC.

V usage is TRBV28 and J usage is TRBJ1-1; unclear D gene. Germline V CDR1 and CDR2: MDHEN, SYDVKM. The CDR3 has 13 residues. With 7 bases removed from V and 5 bases from J, the gap between germline ends came to 14 bases. The DNA of the CDR3 is TGTGCCAGCAAATGGGTAGGAGGGACTGAAGCTTTCTTT. Translating it yields CASKWVGGTEAFF.

By share, this clonotype counts as medium-sized. The V gene is TRBV20-1, the J gene TRBJ2-7; D unresolved. The germline V and J ends were trimmed by 6 bases and 3 bases, with 18 bases remaining between them. Germline V gives CDR1 DFQATT, CDR2 SNEGSKA (reference sequence). The CDR3 runs 14 residues. The CDR3 DNA reads TGCAGTGCCAGTTGGGGTGGGCGAAACTACGAGCAGTACTTC. Amino acid sequence: CSASWGGRNYEQYF.

The chain carries TRBV20-1 and TRBJ2-7; 7 bases match TRBD2. Germline CDR1 reads DFQATT; CDR2 reads SNEGSKA (reference sequence). This CDR3 is built from 14 residues. Trimming cost V 0 bases and J 3 bases; bases outside gene matches: 5. CDR3 sequence (DNA): TGCAGTGCTAGAGATCCGGGGGGATACTACGAGCAGTACTTC. Its translation: CSARDPGGYYEQYF.

This clonotype was detected many times. The chain joins TRBV7-2 to TRBJ2-1; 7 bases fit TRBD2. The length of the CDR3 is 17 residues. V shed 2 bases and J 6 bases; nucleotides not matched to a gene: 13. The germline gives CDR1 SGHTA, CDR2 FQGNSA. CDR3 sequence (DNA): TGTGCCAGCAGCTTACGTTTTGCAGCGGGATCGTCCAATGAGCAGTTCTTC. This translates into CASSLRFAAGSSNEQFF.

The chain is built from TRBV11-2 and TRBJ1-1, with D possibly matching TRBD1 (5 bases). The V gene lost 1 base and the J gene lost 4 bases, with 7 bases spanning the gap. The V gene's germline CDR1 is SGHAT and CDR2 FQNNGV. CDR3 length: 13 residues. The CDR3 spells CASSLAGGTEAFF. CDR3 sequence (DNA): TGTGCCAGCAGCTTAGCCGGGGGCACTGAAGCTTTCTTT.

This clonotype showed up just a few times. The genes are TRBV5-1 and TRBJ2-1; D may be TRBD2 (6 bases). Germline CDR1 reads SGHRS; CDR2 reads YFSETQ. The germline V and J ends were trimmed by 5 bases and 3 bases, with 12 bases remaining between them. The CDR3 has 14 amino acids. The CDR3 coding sequence is TGCGCCAGCAGGAGACTAGTCTACTACAATGAGCAGTTCTTC. Amino acids: CASRRLVYYNEQFF.

The chain has TRBV20-1 and TRBJ2-4; D is uncertain. CDR1 is DFQATT, CDR2 SNEGSKA, per germline (reference sequence). V lost 3 bases, J lost 7 bases, and 7 bases lay in between. The CDR3 loop spans 11 amino acids. The CDR3 DNA sequence: TGCAGTGCTAGGTTTGTCAACATTCAGTACTTC. This codes for CSARFVNIQYF.

The V call is TRBV7-9, the J call TRBJ1-4; no clear D. The CDR3 loop spans 14 amino acids. V gave up 5 bases and J gave up 8 bases, with 15 bases separating them. The germline V gene encodes CDR1 SEHNR and CDR2 FQNEAQ (reference sequence). The CDR3 loop reads CASSPELEREKLFF. CDR3 sequence (DNA): TGTGCCAGCAGCCCTGAGTTGGAGAGAGAAAAACTGTTTTTT.

This clonotype showed up just a few times. This chain links TRBV5-1 with TRBJ2-2, with D unresolved. V was shortened by 4 bases and J by 6 bases, with 13 bases between the two germline ends. Germline values: CDR1 SGHRS, CDR2 YFSETQ. CDR3 length: 14 residues. DNA of the CDR3: TGCGCCAGCAGCGTCGTGAAAGGACCCGGGGAGCTGTTTTTT. Encoded protein: CASSVVKGPGELFF.

Ten or more counts support this clonotype. The chain employs TRBV10-1 and TRBJ2-3; D is undetermined. V dropped 2 bases and J dropped 7 bases, with 13 bases sitting between them. The CDR3 runs 14 residues. CDR1 and CDR2 from the germline V gene are WNHNN and SYGVQD (reference sequence). The chain's CDR3 is CASSEKEEPHTQYF. DNA for the CDR3: TGCGCCAGCAGTGAGAAGGAAGAGCCCCATACGCAGTATTTT.

There are a few counts of this clonotype. The chain uses TRBV18 and TRBJ2-5; D remains unclear. The CDR3 is made up of 15 amino acids. Germline assignment: CDR1 KGHSH and CDR2 LQKENI. V was cut by 2 bases and J by 2 bases, with 12 bases left in between. CDR3 nucleotides: TGTGCCAGCTCACCAACCGGGTGGGTACAAGAGACCCAGTACTTC. Translating it yields CASSPTGWVQETQYF.

This clonotype was detected many times. The chain couples TRBV2 to TRBJ1-2; TRBD1 matches at 7 bases. This CDR3 comprises 14 residues. Trimming removed 9 bases from V and 6 bases from J; junction bases left unmatched: 13. Germline V gives CDR1 SNHLY, CDR2 FYNNEI. CDR3 nucleotides: TGTGCCAGTCGAGGATTACAGGGGTGGAATGGCTACACCTTC. Translated: CASRGLQGWNGYTF. Full variable domain (outside the CDR3, taken from reference TRBV2 and TRBJ1-2): EPEVTQTPSHQVTQMGQEVILRCVPISNHLYFYWYRQILGQKVEFLVSFYNNEISEKSEIFDDQFSVERPDGSNFTLKIRSTKLEDSAMYFCASRGLQGWNGYTFGSGTRLTVV.

This clonotype has only a few counts. The chain joins TRBV7-9 to TRBJ2-4, with 13 nucleotides matching TRBD2. Germline CDR1 is SEHNR and CDR2 is FQNEAQ (reference sequence). V trimming: 5 bases; J trimming: 2 bases; junction bases outside the gene matches: 6. The CDR3 length is 17 residues. The CDR3, as DNA: TGTGCCAGCAGCCCGCCGACTAGCGGGAGGACCAAAAACATTCAGTACTTC. Its translation: CASSPPTSGRTKNIQYF.

The table lists this clonotype with many counts. CDR3 coding DNA: TGTGCCAGCAGCTTAGTTACAGGCCAAGAGACCCAGTACTTC. Encoded protein: CASSLVTGQETQYF. The rearrangement links TRBV7-9 to TRBJ2-5; D may be TRBD1 (5 bases). V was cut by 1 base and J by 1 base, with 7 bases left in between. CDR1 is SEHNR and CDR2 is FQNEAQ in the germline V gene (reference sequence). The CDR3 spans 14 residues.

To note about this clonotype: A much larger clone lies one base from this, so it may be a read error. The gene calls are TRBV20-1 and TRBJ2-1; TRBD2 is a possible D gene (7 bases). CDR1 DFQATT and CDR2 SNEGSKA come from the germline V gene (reference sequence). The CDR3 length is 15 residues. The CDR3: CSARGAGTDYNEQSF. CDR3 bases: TGCAGTGCCCGGGGGGCCGGGACTGATTACAATGAGCAGTCCTTC.

The rearrangement links TRBV2 to TRBJ2-4, with 16 nucleotides matching TRBD2. Germline loops: CDR1 SNHLY, CDR2 FYNNEI. The CDR3 totals 17 residues. The ends lost 6 bases at V and 8 bases at J; junction bases unmatched: 10. CDR3 region: CASRKGLAGGPSYIQYF. The CDR3 nucleotides are TGTGCCAGCAGGAAGGGACTAGCGGGAGGGCCGTCGTACATTCAGTACTTC.

V gene TRBV29-1 combines with J gene TRBJ2-6; the match to TRBD2 covers 12 bases. Trimming took 2 bases from V and 2 from J; bases not matched to a gene: 4. The CDR3 sequence is 17 residues long. From germline, CDR1 is SQVTM and CDR2 ANQGSEA. CDR3: CSVEWTSGKTGANVLTF. CDR3 nucleotide sequence: TGCAGCGTTGAATGGACTAGCGGGAAGACTGGGGCCAACGTCCTGACTTTC.